This entry describes one TCR beta chain. Its antigen is currently unknown. Blood draws occurred at baseline, cycle 4 day 1, and cycle 7 day 1. This entry belongs to a study of OX40 agonist ivuxolimab in advanced cancers. Study overall: Patients were given ivuxolimab, an antibody that agonizes OX40 (CD134).

Study-level findings and limits: In the expanded peripheral T cells, antigen specificity was never determined. The study observed clonal expansion of CD4+ and CD8+ blood T cells by week 6 at 0.1 to 3.0 mg/kg.

This CDR3 is 16 amino acids long. V gave up 2 bases and J gave up 9 bases; unmatched junction bases: 15. CDR1 is SNHLY, CDR2 FYNNEI, per germline. Using immunoSEQ multiplex PCR, the repertoire was profiled, and TCRdb retains in-frame clones only, with some absent. The table has tens of thousands of clones, around 91% seen once. The sample here was CD4+ or CD8+ T cells sorted from blood, taken in a trial of the OX40 agonist ivuxolimab. The chain has TRBV2 and TRBJ1-2, with 7 bases that match TRBD1. The TCR sequence derives from an adult with an advanced solid tumor such as melanoma, head and neck, liver or kidney cancer. The CDR3 loop is CASSEYRTGDIFRYTF. For the CDR3, the DNA is TGTGCCAGCAGTGAATACCGGACAGGCGATATATTTCGCTACACCTTC.